The 30 T cell receptor beta chains in this list originate from one sample, sequenced in a study of blood T cell repertoires in COVID-19. The method was immunoSEQ multiplex PCR; TCRdb's version includes in-frame clones alone and lacks a portion of them. This sample has about 220,000 clones, with around 82% found just once. The sample comprised peripheral blood. The receptors here all came from an older woman with acute or convalescent COVID-19.

The chain combines TRBV30 with TRBJ1-1; 9 positions agree with TRBD1. Germline V gene sequence: CDR1 GTSNPN, CDR2 SVGIG (reference sequence). J gave up 1 base and V 4 bases, and 4 bases lay outside the gene matches. This CDR3 spans 14 amino acids. The CDR3 region is CAWNTGGENTEAFF. The CDR3 DNA reads TGTGCCTGGAATACAGGGGGCGAGAACACTGAAGCTTTCTTT.

CDR3: CASSLAPGQPQHF. CDR3 DNA: TGTGCCAGCAGCTTAGCACCGGGTCAGCCCCAGCATTTT. The genes are TRBV5-5 and TRBJ1-5; D gene ambiguous. The germline gives CDR1 SGHKS, CDR2 YYEKEE (reference sequence). Trimming took off 2 bases at V and 6 bases at J, with 9 bases between the two ends. The CDR3 totals 13 residues.

CDR3: CASRRTGDNTEAFF. In DNA, the CDR3 is TGTGCCAGCAGAAGGACAGGGGATAACACTGAAGCTTTCTTT. The chain recombines TRBV14 with TRBJ1-1; 9 bases line up with TRBD1. This CDR3 comprises 14 residues. The trim removed 6 bases at V and 2 bases at J, leaving 4 bases unmatched. Germline V gives CDR1 SGHDN, CDR2 FVKESK.

The rearrangement uses TRBV6-5 and TRBJ1-4, with a possible D match to TRBD1 (5 bases). Germline CDR1 is MNHEY and CDR2 is SVGAGI. The CDR3 length is 14 residues. Between the trimmed V and J ends, which lost 6 bases and 6 bases, there was a span of 14 bases. CDR3 bases: TGTGCCAGCAGGTTCCCAGGGTGGGATGAAAAACTGTTTTTT. This codes for CASRFPGWDEKLFF.

The chain employs TRBV6-5 and TRBJ1-1, with D possibly matching TRBD1 (6 bases). This CDR3 region has 11 residues. Between the trimmed V and J ends, which lost 8 bases and 10 bases, there was a span of 14 bases. Per the germline V gene, CDR1 is MNHEY and CDR2 is SVGAGI. CDR3 in amino acids: CASAGERVAFF. The CDR3 bases are TGTGCCAGCGCAGGGGAGCGAGTAGCTTTCTTT.

The chain combines TRBV11-2 with TRBJ1-2, with 8 bases identical to TRBD1. CDR1 SGHAT and CDR2 FQNNGV come from the germline V gene. This CDR3 contains 16 residues. V shed 1 base, J shed 2 bases, and the junction held 6 bases outside the gene matches. The CDR3 DNA follows: TGTGCCAGCAGCTTAGGACAGGGGAATTACAACTATGGCTACACCTTC. This gives the protein CASSLGQGNYNYGYTF.

This chain joins TRBV4-2 and TRBJ2-1; 11 bases align to TRBD2. Trimming at V came to 1 base and at J to 4 bases, leaving 3 bases not matched to a gene. CDR3 length: 16 amino acids. Germline CDR1 and CDR2: LGHNA and YNFKEQ. The CDR3 here is CASSQAASGGYNEQFF. The CDR3 DNA reads as TGTGCCAGCAGCCAAGCTGCTAGCGGGGGGTACAATGAGCAGTTCTTC.

Only a few counts were recorded for this clone. V gene TRBV19 combines with J gene TRBJ1-5; TRBD1 matches 9 bases. The germline CDR1 and CDR2 sequences are LNHDA and SQIVND (reference sequence). The CDR3 runs 14 residues. V gave up 3 bases and J gave up 6 bases; unmatched junction bases: 3. The CDR3 protein is CASSIPGQGQPQHF. The DNA for the CDR3 is TGTGCCAGTAGTATCCCGGGACAGGGTCAGCCCCAGCATTTT.

This rearrangement joins TRBV19 to TRBJ1-4; no firm D call. The V gene lost 4 bases and the J gene lost 0 bases, with 9 bases spanning the gap. The CDR3 sequence is 15 residues long. In germline, CDR1 is LNHDA, CDR2 SQIVND (reference sequence). CDR3 sequence: CASSTGIATNEKLFF. The CDR3 DNA reads as TGTGCCAGTAGTACAGGAATTGCAACTAATGAAAAACTGTTTTTT.

J is TRBJ1-2 and V is TRBV6-1; maybe TRBD1 (5 bases). In germline, CDR1 is MNHNS, CDR2 SASEGT. The CDR3 sequence is 14 residues long. Trimming took off 3 bases at V and 3 bases at J, with 11 bases between the two ends. The CDR3 here is CASSDGGYHYGYTF. In DNA form, the CDR3 reads TGTGCCAGCAGTGACGGGGGGTATCACTATGGCTACACCTTC.

V gene TRBV7-2 combines with J gene TRBJ1-1; D gene ambiguous. This CDR3 comprises 14 residues. Per the germline V gene, CDR1 is SGHTA and CDR2 is FQGNSA. With 2 bases removed from V and 1 base from J, the gap between germline ends came to 8 bases. The CDR3 sequence: CASSLSFWNTEAFF. The DNA for the CDR3 is TGTGCCAGCAGCTTATCTTTTTGGAACACTGAAGCTTTCTTT.

This clone turned up a few times. DNA for the CDR3: TGTGCCAGCAGGGGGTCGGAGGGCAGGTTCTACGAGCAGTACTTC. Its translation: CASRGSEGRFYEQYF. J is TRBJ2-7 and V is TRBV2; D possibly corresponds to TRBD2 (6 bases). Germline assignment: CDR1 SNHLY and CDR2 FYNNEI. Trimming shortened V by 6 bases and J by 3 bases, and 18 bases separated the two germline ends. The CDR3 contains 15 residues.

This clone was detected once. The genes are TRBV2 and TRBJ1-2, with TRBD1 identical over 9 bases. The CDR3 loop spans 17 amino acids. Germline V CDR1 and CDR2: SNHLY, FYNNEI. V lost 4 bases, J lost 5 bases, and 14 bases stayed unmatched. CDR3 protein: CASSGFSGTGRGYGYTF. The CDR3 DNA reads as TGTGCCAGCAGTGGATTCTCCGGGACAGGGCGGGGGTATGGCTACACCTTC.

This chain links TRBV19 with TRBJ1-2; D is perhaps TRBD1 (5 bases). The germline gives CDR1 LNHDA, CDR2 SQIVND (reference sequence). Deletions cut 5 bases from V and 6 bases from J, with 19 bases between. The CDR3 sequence is 15 residues long. This chain's CDR3 is CASSLRTEKGDGYTF. CDR3 nucleotide sequence: TGTGCCAGTAGTTTACGGACCGAAAAAGGGGATGGCTACACCTTC.

V and J are TRBV10-3 and TRBJ2-1; D call uncertain. Trimming shortened V by 5 bases and J by 5 bases, and 7 bases separated the two germline ends. The CDR3 totals 12 residues. Germline lookup yields CDR1 ENHRY and CDR2 SYGVKD. CDR3 nucleotide sequence: TGTGCCATCAGTAGACTTGACAATGAGCAGTTCTTC. Translation: CAISRLDNEQFF.

The chain uses TRBV5-8 and TRBJ2-3, with 12 nucleotides matching TRBD2. Germline loops: CDR1 SGHTS, CDR2 YDEGEE. The CDR3 has 15 amino acids. J lost 6 bases, V lost 0 bases, and 2 bases had no gene match. CDR3 DNA: TGTGCCAGCAGCTTGGGGACTAGCGGGGTGGATACGCAGTATTTT. Translation gives CASSLGTSGVDTQYF. The variable domain in full, completed from reference TRBV5-8 and TRBJ2-3, reads EAGVTQSPTHLIKTRGQQATLRCSPISGHTSVYWYQQALGLGLQFLLWYDEGEERNRGNFPPRFSGRQFPNYSSELNVNALELEDSALYLCASSLGTSGVDTQYFGPGTRLTVL.

CDR3 nucleotide sequence: TGCAGCGTTGGGACTAGCGGGGACAACACAGATACGCAGTATTTT. Its protein product is CSVGTSGDNTDTQYF. The V and J genes are TRBV29-1 and TRBJ2-3; 12 bases fit TRBD2. Per germline, CDR1 SQVTM and CDR2 ANQGSEA. J gave up 2 bases and V 4 bases, and 4 bases lay outside the gene matches. This CDR3 contains 15 residues.

The chain uses TRBV12-3 or TRBV12-4 and TRBJ2-7; D is perhaps TRBD2 (5 bases). This CDR3 comprises 12 residues. Trimming left V 8 bases short and J 6 bases short, with 14 bases between. CDR3 sequence reads: CASAAAAGEQYF. CDR3 nucleotide sequence: TGTGCCAGCGCCGCCGCGGCGGGCGAGCAGTACTTC.

V gene TRBV6-2 or TRBV6-3 combines with J gene TRBJ1-2, with D maybe TRBD1 (5 bases). This CDR3 is built from 13 residues. Deletions cut 2 bases from V and 4 bases from J, with 8 bases between. Germline CDR1 MNHEY, CDR2 SVGEGT. DNA of the CDR3: TGTGCCAGCAGTTACCAGACAGTCTATGGCTACACCTTC. This encodes CASSYQTVYGYTF.

The CDR3 DNA is TGTGCCAGCAGTGGGGGGGTGGGGAACAGTTCACCCCTCCACTTT. Amino acid sequence: CASSGGVGNSSPLHF. The chain carries TRBV6-6 and TRBJ1-6; D is perhaps TRBD1 (5 bases). Per the germline V gene, CDR1 is MNHNY and CDR2 is SVGAGI (reference sequence). V lost 5 bases to trimming and J lost 9 bases, with 17 bases between them. The CDR3 covers 15 residues.

The chain is built from TRBV6-5 and TRBJ1-2; maybe TRBD1 (5 bases). Germline V gene lookup returns CDR1 MNHEY and CDR2 SVGAGI. V was trimmed by 2 bases and J by 0 bases, leaving 13 bases between them. The CDR3 is 16 amino acids. CDR3 in amino acids: CASSYAQGVPNYGYTF. CDR3 nucleotides: TGTGCCAGCAGTTACGCGCAGGGCGTCCCTAACTATGGCTACACCTTC.

The V gene is TRBV2, the J gene TRBJ2-7; no clear D gene. The CDR3 covers 11 residues. Per germline, CDR1 SNHLY and CDR2 FYNNEI. V was trimmed by 4 bases and J by 3 bases, leaving 4 bases between them. As DNA, the CDR3 is TGTGCCAGCAGTGCTAGCTACGAGCAGTACTTC. Protein product: CASSASYEQYF.

The CDR3 DNA is TGTGCCAGCAGCCCAGGGACACTCGAGCAGTACTTC. Translated, it gives CASSPGTLEQYF. V usage is TRBV7-9 and J usage is TRBJ2-7, with a possible D match to TRBD1 (6 bases). Trimming left V 5 bases short and J 6 bases short, with 11 bases between. CDR1 and CDR2 from the germline V gene are SEHNR and FQNEAQ (reference sequence). The CDR3 sequence is 12 residues long.

This chain uses TRBV11-2 with TRBJ2-2, with 8 bases lining up with TRBD1. With V trimmed by 1 base and J by 1 base, 5 bases remained unmatched. Germline loops: CDR1 SGHAT, CDR2 FQNNGV. CDR3 length: 17 residues. The CDR3 spells CASSLGWGQVNTGELFF. CDR3 DNA: TGTGCCAGCAGCTTAGGGTGGGGACAGGTGAACACCGGGGAGCTGTTTTTT. Looking up the rest from reference TRBV11-2 and TRBJ2-2 gives the full variable domain: EAGVAQSPRYKIIEKRQSVAFWCNPISGHATLYWYQQILGQGPKLLIQFQNNGVVDDSQLPKDRFSAERLKGVDSTLKIQPAKLEDSAVYLCASSLGWGQVNTGELFFGEGSRLTVL.

This chain joins TRBV30 and TRBJ2-3; a weak D match, TRBD2 (5 bases). CDR3 length equals 11 residues. Germline V gene sequence: CDR1 GTSNPN, CDR2 SVGIG (reference sequence). With 5 bases removed from V and 7 bases from J, the gap between germline ends came to 10 bases. CDR3 residues: CAWGSLNTQYF. The CDR3 DNA is TGTGCCTGGGGGAGCCTCAATACGCAGTATTTT.

The chain combines TRBV6-5 with TRBJ2-5, with 7 bases matching TRBD1. CDR3 size: 15 residues. Looked up from germline, CDR1 is MNHEY and CDR2 is SVGAGI. The junction had 11 bases not matched to a gene; V was cut back by 6 bases and J by 4 bases. The CDR3 DNA reads as TGTGCCAGCAGACCGACCGACAGGGCGCGAGAGACCCAGTACTTC. Amino acids: CASRPTDRARETQYF.

The chain recombines TRBV5-4 with TRBJ1-4; D may be TRBD1 (5 bases). Per germline, CDR1 SGHNT and CDR2 YYREEE (reference sequence). The CDR3 runs 13 residues. V lost 5 bases, J lost 6 bases, and 11 bases lay in between. The DNA for the CDR3 is TGTGCCAGCAGACGACAGACCGATGAAAAACTGTTTTTT. It yields the protein CASRRQTDEKLFF.

The V call is TRBV6-1, the J call TRBJ1-2; tentative D call: TRBD1 (5 bases). The V end was cut by 2 bases, the J end by 7 bases, with 14 bases between. The CDR3 sequence is 14 residues long. CDR1 is MNHNS, CDR2 SASEGT, per germline. The CDR3, as DNA: TGTGCCAGCAGTGAACGAAGACCAGGGTTTGGCTACACCTTC. Translating it yields CASSERRPGFGYTF.

V and J are TRBV12-3 or TRBV12-4 and TRBJ2-7; possible D gene TRBD2, 6 bases. Deletions cut 4 bases from V and 3 bases from J, with 10 bases between. The CDR3 is 13 amino acids. CDR3 residues: CASSWGTFYEQYF. Here the CDR3 DNA reads TGTGCCAGCAGTTGGGGGACTTTCTACGAGCAGTACTTC.

J is TRBJ1-2 and V is TRBV2, with 8 bases that match TRBD1. V trimming: 6 bases; J trimming: 2 bases; junction bases outside the gene matches: 8. CDR1 is SNHLY and CDR2 is FYNNEI in the germline V gene. The CDR3 length is 15 residues. CDR3 region: CASSEYRGYNYGYTF. Here the CDR3 DNA reads TGTGCCAGCAGCGAATACAGGGGGTACAACTATGGCTACACCTTC.